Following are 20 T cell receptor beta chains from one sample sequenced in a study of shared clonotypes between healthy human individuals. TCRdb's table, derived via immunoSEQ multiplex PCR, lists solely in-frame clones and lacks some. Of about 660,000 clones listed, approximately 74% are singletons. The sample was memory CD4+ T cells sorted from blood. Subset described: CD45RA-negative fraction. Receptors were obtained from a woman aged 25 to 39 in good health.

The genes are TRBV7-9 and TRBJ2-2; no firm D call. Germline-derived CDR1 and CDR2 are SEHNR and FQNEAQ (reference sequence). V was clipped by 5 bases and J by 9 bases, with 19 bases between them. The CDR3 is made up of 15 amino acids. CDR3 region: CASSRLGTGNRELFF. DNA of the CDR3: TGTGCCAGCAGCCGCCTTGGTACCGGTAACAGGGAGCTGTTTTTT.

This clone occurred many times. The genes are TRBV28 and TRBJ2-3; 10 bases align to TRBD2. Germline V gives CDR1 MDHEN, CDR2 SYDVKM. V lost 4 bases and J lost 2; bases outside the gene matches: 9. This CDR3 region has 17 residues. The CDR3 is CASSSPFGLADTDTQYF. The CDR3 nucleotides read TGTGCCAGCAGTTCGCCATTTGGACTAGCGGACACAGATACGCAGTATTTT.

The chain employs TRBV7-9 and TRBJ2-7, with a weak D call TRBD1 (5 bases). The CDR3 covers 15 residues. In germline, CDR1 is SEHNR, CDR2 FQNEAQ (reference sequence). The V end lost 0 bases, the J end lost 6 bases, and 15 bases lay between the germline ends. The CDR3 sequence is CASSLAGRQGPEQYF. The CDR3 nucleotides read TGTGCCAGCAGCTTAGCGGGTCGGCAGGGCCCCGAGCAGTACTTC. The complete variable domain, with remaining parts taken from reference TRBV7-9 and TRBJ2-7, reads DTGVSQNPRHKITKRGQNVTFRCDPISEHNRLYWYRQTLGQGPEFLTYFQNEAQLEKSRLLSDRFSAERPKGSFSTLEIQRTEQGDSAMYLCASSLAGRQGPEQYFGPGTRLTVT.

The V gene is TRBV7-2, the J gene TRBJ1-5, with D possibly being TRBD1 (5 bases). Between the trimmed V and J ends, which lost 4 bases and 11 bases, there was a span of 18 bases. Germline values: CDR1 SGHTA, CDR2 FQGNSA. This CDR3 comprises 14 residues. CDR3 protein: CASSSKGRVRSQHF. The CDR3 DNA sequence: TGTGCCAGCAGCTCAAAGGGCAGGGTGAGGTCCCAGCATTTT.

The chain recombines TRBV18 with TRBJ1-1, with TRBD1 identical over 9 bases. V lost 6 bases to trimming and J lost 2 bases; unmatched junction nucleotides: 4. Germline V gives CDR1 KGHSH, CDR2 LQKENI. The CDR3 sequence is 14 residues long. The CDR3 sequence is CASSLGQGNTEAFF. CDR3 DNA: TGTGCCAGCTCCCTGGGACAGGGTAACACTGAAGCTTTCTTT.

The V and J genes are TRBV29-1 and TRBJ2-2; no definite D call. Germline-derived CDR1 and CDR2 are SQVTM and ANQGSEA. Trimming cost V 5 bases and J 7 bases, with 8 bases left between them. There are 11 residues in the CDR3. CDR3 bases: TGCAGCGTTAGAATCGTCGGGGAGCTGTTTTTT. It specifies CSVRIVGELFF.

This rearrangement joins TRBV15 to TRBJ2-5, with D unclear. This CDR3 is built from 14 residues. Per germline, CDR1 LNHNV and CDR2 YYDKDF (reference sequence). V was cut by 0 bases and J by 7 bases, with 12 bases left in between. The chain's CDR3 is CATSRELLERTQYF. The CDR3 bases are TGTGCCACCAGCAGAGAATTACTCGAAAGGACCCAGTACTTC. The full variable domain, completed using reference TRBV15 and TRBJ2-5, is DAMVIQNPRYQVTQFGKPVTLSCSQTLNHNVMYWYQQKSSQAPKLLFHYYDKDFNNEADTPDNFQSRRPNTSFCFLDIRSPGLGDTAMYLCATSRELLERTQYFGPGTRLLVL.

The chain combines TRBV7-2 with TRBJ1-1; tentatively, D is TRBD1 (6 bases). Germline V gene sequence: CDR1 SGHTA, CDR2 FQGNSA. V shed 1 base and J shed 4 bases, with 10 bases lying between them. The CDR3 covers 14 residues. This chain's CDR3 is CASSLVGARTEAFF. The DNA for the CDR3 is TGTGCCAGCAGCTTAGTGGGGGCACGCACTGAAGCTTTCTTT.

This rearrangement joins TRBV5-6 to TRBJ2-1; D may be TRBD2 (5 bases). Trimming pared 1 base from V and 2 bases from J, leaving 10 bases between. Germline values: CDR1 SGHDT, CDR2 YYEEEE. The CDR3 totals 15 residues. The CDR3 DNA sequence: TGTGCCAGCAGCTTGAGGAGCGGAGCCTACAATGAGCAGTTCTTC. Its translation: CASSLRSGAYNEQFF.

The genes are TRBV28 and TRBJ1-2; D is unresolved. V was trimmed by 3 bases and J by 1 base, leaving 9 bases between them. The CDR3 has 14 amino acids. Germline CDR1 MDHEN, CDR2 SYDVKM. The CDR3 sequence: CASSLGNYNYGYTF. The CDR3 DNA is TGTGCCAGCAGTTTGGGAAACTATAACTATGGCTACACCTTC.

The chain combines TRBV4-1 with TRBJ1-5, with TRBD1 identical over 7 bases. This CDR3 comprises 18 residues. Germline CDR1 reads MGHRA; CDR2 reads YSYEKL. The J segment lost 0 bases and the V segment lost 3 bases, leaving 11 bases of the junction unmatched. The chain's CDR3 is CASSQRTGPRDSNQPQHF. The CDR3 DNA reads TGCGCCAGCAGCCAGAGGACAGGTCCCAGGGATAGCAATCAGCCCCAGCATTTT.

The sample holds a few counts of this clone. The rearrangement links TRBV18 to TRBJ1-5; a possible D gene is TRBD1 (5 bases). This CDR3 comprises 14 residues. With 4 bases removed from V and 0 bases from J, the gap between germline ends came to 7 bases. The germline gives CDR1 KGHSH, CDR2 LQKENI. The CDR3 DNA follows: TGTGCCAGCTCACAGGGGAATAGCAATCAGCCCCAGCATTTT. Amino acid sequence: CASSQGNSNQPQHF.

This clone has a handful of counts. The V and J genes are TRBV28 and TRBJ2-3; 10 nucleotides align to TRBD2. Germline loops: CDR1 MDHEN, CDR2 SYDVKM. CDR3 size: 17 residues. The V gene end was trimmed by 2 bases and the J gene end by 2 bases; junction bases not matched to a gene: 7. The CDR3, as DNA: TGTGCCAGCAGTTTAGTGCCTAGCGGGGGATTCACAGATACGCAGTATTTT. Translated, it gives CASSLVPSGGFTDTQYF.

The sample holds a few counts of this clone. In nucleotides, the CDR3 is TGTGCCAGCACCACCTCCCCGAGGGGGCGCGTCTATGGCTACACCTTC. Protein sequence: CASTTSPRGRVYGYTF. This chain connects TRBV28 to TRBJ1-2; 7 bases map to TRBD1. Germline values: CDR1 MDHEN, CDR2 SYDVKM. The CDR3 covers 16 residues. V lost 7 bases and J lost 4; bases outside the gene matches: 15.

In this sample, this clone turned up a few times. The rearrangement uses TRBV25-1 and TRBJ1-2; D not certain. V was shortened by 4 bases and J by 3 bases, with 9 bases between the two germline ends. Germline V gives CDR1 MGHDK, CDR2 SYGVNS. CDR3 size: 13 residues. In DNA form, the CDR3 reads TGTGCCAGCAGTGCCACCGAGCACTATGGCTACACCTTC. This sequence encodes CASSATEHYGYTF.

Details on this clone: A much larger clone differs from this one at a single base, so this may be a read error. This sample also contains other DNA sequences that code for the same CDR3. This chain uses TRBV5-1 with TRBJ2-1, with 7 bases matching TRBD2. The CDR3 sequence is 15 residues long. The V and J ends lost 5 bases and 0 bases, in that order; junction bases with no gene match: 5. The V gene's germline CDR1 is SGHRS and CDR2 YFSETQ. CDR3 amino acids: CASSLSSGSYNEQFF. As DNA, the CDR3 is TGCGCCAGCAGTTTGTCTAGCGGCTCCTACAATGAGCAGTTCTTC.

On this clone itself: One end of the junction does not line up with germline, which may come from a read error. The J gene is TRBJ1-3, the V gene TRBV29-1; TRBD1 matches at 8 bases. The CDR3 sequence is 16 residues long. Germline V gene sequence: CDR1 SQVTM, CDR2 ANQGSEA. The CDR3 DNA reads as TGCAGCGTGGAAGAAGACAGGGGAAAGGCTGGAAACACCATATATTTT. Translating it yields CSVEEDRGKAGNTIYF.

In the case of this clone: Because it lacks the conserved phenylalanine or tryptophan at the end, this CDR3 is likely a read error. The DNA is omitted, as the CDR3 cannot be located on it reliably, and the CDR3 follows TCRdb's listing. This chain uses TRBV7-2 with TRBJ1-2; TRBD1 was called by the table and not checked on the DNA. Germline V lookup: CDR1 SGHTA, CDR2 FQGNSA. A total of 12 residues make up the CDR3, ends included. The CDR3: CASSGRDRESHY.

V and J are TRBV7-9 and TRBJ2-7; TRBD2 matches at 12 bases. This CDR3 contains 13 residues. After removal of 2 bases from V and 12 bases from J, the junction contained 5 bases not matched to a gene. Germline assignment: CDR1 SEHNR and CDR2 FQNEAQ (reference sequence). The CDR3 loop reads CASSLRLAGAWYF. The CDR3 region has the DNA TGTGCCAGCAGCTTAAGACTAGCGGGAGCATGGTACTTC.

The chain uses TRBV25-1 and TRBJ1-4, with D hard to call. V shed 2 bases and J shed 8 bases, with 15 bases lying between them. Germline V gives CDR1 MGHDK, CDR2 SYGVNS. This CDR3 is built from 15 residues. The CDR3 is CASSEAGGRREKLFF. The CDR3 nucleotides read TGTGCCAGCAGTGAAGCTGGAGGGCGACGGGAAAAACTGTTTTTT.